Presented here are 24 T cell receptor beta chains from one specimen sequenced in a study of identical twins. TCRdb redid the calling of the 5' RACE reads with MiXCR, one entry per CDR3 protein. The profile shows 1.5 million to 2 million distinct CDR3 sequences, roughly a third of them singletons. Sequencing used cord blood. The receptor source for this set is a newborn girl in good health.

This clonotype has just a few counts. The chain uses TRBV21-1 and TRBJ1-5; the table's D call TRBD1 went unverified against the DNA. TRBV21-1 is a known pseudogene. The CDR3 extends over 13 amino acids. CDR3: CASSPQLLTGTHF. The CDR3 nucleotides are TGTGCCAGCAGCCCACAACTTCTTACCGGGACGCATTTT.

The rearrangement links TRBV2 to TRBJ2-5, with 7 bases matching TRBD1. The V segment lost 7 bases and the J segment 11 bases; nucleotides outside the gene matches: 16. The CDR3 totals 14 residues. Per the germline V gene, CDR1 is SNHLY and CDR2 is FYNNEI. The CDR3 here is CASIGGNYYNEQYF. The CDR3 coding sequence is TGTGCCAGCATAGGGGGCAACTACTACAATGAGCAGTACTTC.

This clonotype was counted only a few times. This chain uses TRBV6-6 with TRBJ1-5; 11 bases map to TRBD1. Germline CDR1 MNHNY, CDR2 SVGAGI (reference sequence). This CDR3 has 16 amino acids. Trimming removed 5 bases from V and 4 bases from J; junction bases left unmatched: 7. The CDR3: CASSASGTGGNQPQHF. The DNA for the CDR3 is TGTGCCAGCAGTGCGAGCGGGACAGGGGGGAATCAGCCCCAGCATTTT.

In its sample, this clonotype was seen a few times. The chain joins TRBV4-2 to TRBJ1-1; 9 bases are a match to TRBD1. Germline V CDR1 and CDR2: LGHNA, YNFKEQ. The CDR3 runs to 16 residues. V was clipped by 0 bases and J by 3 bases; unmatched bases: 5. The CDR3 sequence: CASSQDPRTGDTEAFF. The DNA for the CDR3 is TGTGCCAGCAGCCAAGATCCCCGGACAGGGGACACTGAAGCTTTCTTT.

CDR3 coding DNA: TGTGCCAGCAGCTCGGGACTATTCGTCACAGATACGCAGTATTTT. Amino acid sequence: CASSSGLFVTDTQYF. V is TRBV7-2 and J is TRBJ2-3; 7 bases align to TRBD2. Germline-derived CDR1 and CDR2 are SGHTA and FQGNSA. The length of the CDR3 is 15 residues. V shed 4 bases, J shed 2 bases, and the junction held 6 bases outside the gene matches.

This clonotype was seen a handful of times. The genes are TRBV5-1 and TRBJ1-2; D may be TRBD1 (5 bases). This CDR3 has 16 residues. Trimming took off 0 bases at V and 4 bases at J, with 16 bases between the two ends. The germline V gene has CDR1 SGHRS and CDR2 YFSETQ. The CDR3 coding sequence is TGCGCCAGCAGCTTGGTTGCGGGCAGGGTCCCCTATGGCTACACCTTC. It specifies CASSLVAGRVPYGYTF.

This clonotype was counted ten times or more. This rearrangement joins TRBV7-9 to TRBJ2-3; 9 bases agree with TRBD1. The trim removed 5 bases at V and 3 bases at J, leaving 9 bases unmatched. The CDR3 extends over 16 amino acids. CDR1 is SEHNR, CDR2 FQNEAQ, per germline (reference sequence). This chain's CDR3 is CASSPGQGRETDTQYF. The DNA for the CDR3 is TGTGCCAGCAGCCCGGGACAGGGAAGAGAAACAGATACGCAGTATTTT.

The rearrangement links TRBV4-1 to TRBJ2-1, with D possibly matching TRBD2 (6 bases). Deletions cut 1 base from V and 7 bases from J, with 17 bases between. The germline CDR1 and CDR2 sequences are MGHRA and YSYEKL. This CDR3 has 16 amino acids. The CDR3 DNA reads TGCGCCAGCAGCCAAGTGGGGGAAGCGGGTATGAATGAGCAGTTCTTC. Amino acid sequence: CASSQVGEAGMNEQFF.

With regard to this clonotype: This may be a read error, as it is one base from a much larger clone. The rearrangement uses TRBV28 and TRBJ2-5, with D unresolved. This CDR3 comprises 14 residues. Germline V gene sequence: CDR1 MDHEN, CDR2 SYDVKM. V gave up 7 bases and J gave up 2 bases, with 14 bases separating them. The CDR3 sequence is CASTLMSIQETQYF. The CDR3 region has the DNA TGTGCCAGCACTCTTATGAGTATTCAAGAGACCCAGTACTTC.

The V call is TRBV13, the J call TRBJ2-7; TRBD2 aligns across 15 bases. The CDR3 covers 18 residues. Germline CDR1 and CDR2: PRHDT and FYEKMQ (reference sequence). V gave up 1 base and J gave up 7 bases; unmatched junction bases: 11. CDR3 region: CASSLVTWTSGGVHEQYF. CDR3 coding DNA: TGTGCCAGCAGCTTAGTTACCTGGACTAGCGGGGGGGTACATGAGCAGTACTTC.

The rearrangement links TRBV2 to TRBJ2-2, with 7 bases identical to TRBD2. The germline V gene encodes CDR1 SNHLY and CDR2 FYNNEI. The CDR3 consists of 16 residues. Trimming took 1 base from V and 1 from J; bases not matched to a gene: 3. The CDR3 sequence is CASSEEASGNTGELFF. CDR3 in DNA: TGTGCCAGCAGTGAAGAGGCTAGCGGGAACACCGGGGAGCTGTTTTTT.

This clonotype was observed many times. The chain has TRBV29-1 and TRBJ1-2; D is ambiguous. The germline CDR1 and CDR2 sequences are SQVTM and ANQGSEA. This CDR3 region has 13 residues. V was cut by 4 bases and J by 1 base, with 10 bases left in between. The CDR3 loop is CSVVGSGNYGYTF. The CDR3 nucleotides read TGCAGCGTTGTCGGCAGTGGTAACTATGGCTACACCTTC.

The chain links TRBV2 to TRBJ2-1, with 13 bases identical to TRBD2. The germline gives CDR1 SNHLY, CDR2 FYNNEI. The CDR3 sequence is 17 residues long. Trimming at V came to 1 base and at J to 6 bases, leaving 6 bases not matched to a gene. CDR3 in amino acids: CASSEEPRLAGGNEQFF. The DNA for the CDR3 is TGTGCCAGCAGTGAAGAACCCCGACTAGCGGGAGGCAATGAGCAGTTCTTC.

The CDR3 sequence is CASSEEGIYEQYF. Written as DNA, the CDR3 is TGTGCCAGCAGTGAAGAGGGTATCTACGAGCAGTACTTC. V is TRBV2 and J is TRBJ2-7; no firm D call. Trimming took off 1 base at V and 3 bases at J, with 7 bases between the two ends. In germline, CDR1 is SNHLY, CDR2 FYNNEI. The CDR3 covers 13 residues.

The chain is built from TRBV5-1 and TRBJ2-3; either TRBD1 or TRBD2 may supply D (5 bases each). This CDR3 is built from 17 residues. V was clipped by 4 bases and J by 1 base, with 19 bases between them. Per germline, CDR1 SGHRS and CDR2 YFSETQ. The CDR3 nucleotides read TGCGCCAGCAGCCCCCTTGGGACGCCGTACGGCACAGATACGCAGTATTTT. This translates into CASSPLGTPYGTDTQYF.

This clonotype was counted only a few times. The genes are TRBV16 and TRBJ1-2; no definite D call. The CDR3 spans 13 residues. The germline gives CDR1 KGHSY, CDR2 FQNENV. The V and J ends lost 3 bases and 7 bases respectively, with 12 bases between them. The CDR3 DNA is TGTGCCAGCAGCCACTTCGGACTCGGTGGCTACACCTTC. Translation gives CASSHFGLGGYTF.

The chain employs TRBV27 and TRBJ2-7, with D perhaps given as TRBD1 or TRBD2 (5 bases each). CDR1 MNHEY and CDR2 SMNVEV come from the germline V gene (reference sequence). The CDR3 consists of 14 residues. Trimming pared 2 bases from V and 0 bases from J, leaving 8 bases between. CDR3 sequence (DNA): TGTGCCAGCAGTTTAAGGGACCCCTCCTACGAGCAGTACTTC. It codes for CASSLRDPSYEQYF.

This chain connects TRBV2 to TRBJ2-1, with D perhaps TRBD1 or TRBD2 (5 bases each). Trimming shortened V by 4 bases and J by 10 bases, and 20 bases separated the two germline ends. This CDR3 has 15 amino acids. CDR1 and CDR2 (germline): SNHLY, FYNNEI. DNA for the CDR3: TGTGCCAGCAGTGGGGGGTTTCGACAGACCTCCGAGCAGTTCTTC. Protein: CASSGGFRQTSEQFF.

The genes are TRBV9 and TRBJ1-1; TRBD1 might be the D (6 bases). V lost 0 bases and J 5 bases, leaving 11 bases between the germline ends. Germline V lookup: CDR1 SGDLS, CDR2 YYNGEE. This CDR3 contains 14 residues. The CDR3 region is CASSVVQGLTEAFF. Here the CDR3 DNA reads TGTGCCAGCAGCGTAGTACAGGGTCTAACTGAAGCTTTCTTT.

This clonotype was seen repeatedly, ten times or more. CDR3 sequence: CASSLGIEDGYTF. CDR3 DNA sequence: TGTGCCAGCAGTTTAGGGATTGAGGATGGCTACACCTTC. The V gene is TRBV12-3 or TRBV12-4, the J gene TRBJ1-2; D call uncertain. The CDR3 has 13 residues. V lost 1 base and J 6 bases, leaving 9 bases between the germline ends.

The chain carries TRBV12-3 or TRBV12-4 and TRBJ2-3, with unresolved D. The CDR3 covers 16 residues. The ends were cut back, 6 bases at V and 2 bases at J, with 18 bases in the middle. The CDR3 DNA is TGTGCCAGCAGCCCCCAGACTTACCTTTCCACAGATACGCAGTATTTT. Translation: CASSPQTYLSTDTQYF.

The chain combines TRBV15 with TRBJ2-7; weak D call: TRBD2 (5 bases). Germline CDR1 and CDR2: LNHNV and YYDKDF (reference sequence). The CDR3 sequence is 15 residues long. V lost 2 bases and J 3 bases, leaving 14 bases between the germline ends. The CDR3 coding sequence is TGTGCCACCAGCAGACTAGCCTCTCCTGACTACGAGCAGTACTTC. This encodes CATSRLASPDYEQYF. Using reference TRBV15 and TRBJ2-7 for the parts outside the CDR3, the full variable domain is DAMVIQNPRYQVTQFGKPVTLSCSQTLNHNVMYWYQQKSSQAPKLLFHYYDKDFNNEADTPDNFQSRRPNTSFCFLDIRSPGLGDTAMYLCATSRLASPDYEQYFGPGTRLTVT.

V gene TRBV28 combines with J gene TRBJ1-3; D not resolved. V lost 7 bases and J lost 0, with 16 bases in between. CDR1 and CDR2 (germline): MDHEN, SYDVKM. There are 16 residues in the CDR3. The CDR3 sequence is CASTKAGPSSGNTIYF. CDR3 bases: TGTGCCAGCACCAAGGCAGGACCGAGCTCTGGAAACACCATATATTTT. Supplemented by reference TRBV28 and TRBJ1-3, the full variable domain reads DVKVTQSSRYLVKRTGEKVFLECVQDMDHENMFWYRQDPGLGLRLIYFSYDVKMKEKGDIPEGYSVSREKKERFSLILESASTNQTSMYLCASTKAGPSSGNTIYFGEGSWLTVV.

V usage is TRBV28 and J usage is TRBJ2-1; possible D gene TRBD1, 6 bases. Germline CDR1 is MDHEN and CDR2 is SYDVKM. V was clipped by 5 bases and J by 6 bases, with 11 bases between them. This CDR3 region has 13 residues. The DNA of the CDR3 is TGTGCCAGCAGTCCCTGGGACACCAATGAGCAGTTCTTC. It specifies CASSPWDTNEQFF.